One and the same sample provided the 10 T cell receptor beta chains below, sequenced in a study of graft-versus-host responses after intestinal transplantation. The method was immunoSEQ multiplex PCR; TCRdb's version includes in-frame clones alone and lacks a portion of them. The sample lists tens of thousands of clones; approximately 90% were seen once. The starting material was PBMCs, obtained approximately 460 days after intestinal transplantation. The receptor set was obtained from a human patient who received an intestinal transplant, so some T cells may come from the graft donor.

V and J are TRBV4-1 and TRBJ2-1; D may be TRBD1 (6 bases). The germline V gene encodes CDR1 MGHRA and CDR2 YSYEKL. This CDR3 comprises 17 residues. V dropped 0 bases and J dropped 4 bases, with 16 bases sitting between them. CDR3 bases: TGCGCCAGCAGCCAAGATCTGGGACACCCCATTTACAATGAGCAGTTCTTC. This codes for CASSQDLGHPIYNEQFF.

A word on this clone: One junction end disagrees with the germline gene, perhaps due to a read error. V is TRBV5-1 and J is TRBJ2-7; a possible D gene is TRBD2 (5 bases). The CDR3 is made up of 16 amino acids. Germline CDR1 and CDR2: SGHRS and YFSETQ. The CDR3 coding sequence is TGCGCCAGCGGCTTGGCCTTGGACGGACTTTCCTACGAGCAGTACTTC. Translating gives CASGLALDGLSYEQYF.

The genes are TRBV7-2 and TRBJ1-5; 8 nucleotides match TRBD1. The V and J ends lost 4 bases and 4 bases, in that order; junction bases with no gene match: 3. The CDR3 consists of 14 residues. Germline CDR1 and CDR2: SGHTA and FQGNSA. In nucleotides, the CDR3 is TGTGCCAGCAGCTCTAGACAGGGGAATCAGCCCCAGCATTTT. Translation gives CASSSRQGNQPQHF.

As for this clone: A read error may produce the germline difference seen at one junction end. This rearrangement joins TRBV18 to TRBJ2-1; 8 bases are shared with TRBD1. The CDR3 runs to 16 residues. The germline gives CDR1 KGHSH, CDR2 LQKENI. The CDR3 reads CASSPGTGGNYNGQFF. In DNA, the CDR3 is TGTGCCAGCTCACCAGGAACAGGGGGGAACTACAATGGGCAGTTCTTC.

The V call is TRBV5-1, the J call TRBJ1-2; 8 bases align to TRBD1. Trimming at V came to 4 bases and at J to 6 bases, leaving 5 bases not matched to a gene. The germline V gene has CDR1 SGHRS and CDR2 YFSETQ. The length of the CDR3 is 13 residues. The CDR3 loop reads CASSVQGEDGYTF. CDR3 nucleotides: TGCGCCAGCAGCGTACAGGGGGAGGATGGCTACACCTTC.

The chain joins TRBV7-2 to TRBJ2-2; possible D gene TRBD1, 5 bases. V lost 1 base and J 5 bases, leaving 17 bases between the germline ends. The germline V gene has CDR1 SGHTA and CDR2 FQGNSA. The CDR3 contains 17 residues. The CDR3 nucleotides are TGTGCCAGCAGCTTAGGTCTCCTTCAGGGTAGGACCGGGGAGCTGTTTTTT. Protein product: CASSLGLLQGRTGELFF.

This rearrangement joins TRBV6-1 to TRBJ2-7; perhaps D is TRBD1 or TRBD2 (7 bases each). With 6 bases removed from V and 3 bases from J, the gap between germline ends came to 18 bases. CDR3 length equals 15 residues. Germline CDR1 MNHNS, CDR2 SASEGT. The CDR3 here is CASSLQAGQHYEQYF. The CDR3 DNA follows: TGTGCCAGCAGCCTTCAAGCGGGACAGCACTACGAGCAGTACTTC.

The rearrangement joins TRBV5-5 to TRBJ2-1, with 7 bases that match TRBD1. This CDR3 spans 15 amino acids. V dropped 2 bases and J dropped 3; count of bases not matched to a gene: 5. Per germline, CDR1 SGHKS and CDR2 YYEKEE (reference sequence). CDR3 in amino acids: CASSFGSGGYNEQFF. In DNA form, the CDR3 reads TGTGCCAGCAGCTTCGGGTCAGGGGGCTACAATGAGCAGTTCTTC.

The chain couples TRBV4-2 to TRBJ2-4; TRBD1 matches at 7 bases. The germline gives CDR1 LGHNA, CDR2 YNFKEQ. Trimming cost V 0 bases and J 0 bases; bases outside gene matches: 8. This CDR3 is built from 18 residues. The CDR3 region has the DNA TGTGCCAGCAGCCAAGATCGTGTGGGACAGCTAGCCAAAAACATTCAGTACTTC. Its protein product is CASSQDRVGQLAKNIQYF.

The CDR3 DNA sequence: TGTGCCAGCAGCGTAGCCGGGACAGGATACAATGAGCAGTTCTTC. It yields the protein CASSVAGTGYNEQFF. This chain joins TRBV9 and TRBJ2-1; 8 positions match TRBD1. Germline V gene sequence: CDR1 SGDLS, CDR2 YYNGEE. V gave up 0 bases and J gave up 4 bases; unmatched junction bases: 3. The CDR3 spans 15 residues.